This TCR beta chain is from a study of blood T cell repertoires in COVID-19. Per the study methods: How many nucleated cells were present was estimated from reference gene primer amplification. Only in-frame clones appear in the TCRdb table, and some are missing; sequencing was by immunoSEQ multiplex PCR. The V and J calls and the clone size are those of that table, but D and trimming were determined from the DNA. This sample has some 520,000 clones, with 85% to 90% found just once. The clonotype comes from a man aged 18 to 29 with COVID-19, enrolled during active disease. Material for sequencing was peripheral blood.

CDR3 DNA: TGCGCCAGCAGCTTTAAGCAGGGGGCGGGCTACGAGCAGTACTTC. This sequence encodes CASSFKQGAGYEQYF. J is TRBJ2-7 and V is TRBV5-1; TRBD1 matches 8 bases. The CDR3 totals 15 residues. With 2 bases clipped from V and 3 bases from J, the junction kept 7 bases outside the gene matches. The germline V gene encodes CDR1 SGHRS and CDR2 YFSETQ.